This T cell receptor (beta chain) was captured by sequencing in a study of cytomegalovirus exposure and HLA in healthy donors. This CDR3 comprises 15 residues. Germline CDR1 and CDR2: SGHRS and YFSETQ. After removal of 4 bases from V and 5 bases from J, the junction contained 6 bases not matched to a gene. Of note for this clone: Its antigen is not identified.

Overall study findings and caveats: Serostatus for CMV was the only available immune exposure information. Across all donors, roughly uniform sequencing depth was an assumption of the presence/absence analyses. TCR beta sequences reportedly predicted most subjects' HLA-A and HLA-B alleles accurately.

The study ran its PCR with 60 Vbeta and 13 Jbeta primers. Using immunoSEQ multiplex PCR, the repertoire was profiled, and TCRdb retains in-frame clones only, with some absent. Of some 120,000 clones listed, less than 80% were seen once; the top ten hold about 1.8%. The sequence derives from a middle-aged man in good health and CMV-seronegative. Material for sequencing was PBMCs. J is TRBJ1-1 and V is TRBV5-1; 12 bases fit TRBD1. This CDR3 reads CASSLGTGGRTEAFF. CDR3 nucleotide sequence: TGCGCCAGCAGCCTCGGGACAGGGGGCCGAACTGAAGCTTTCTTT.